These T cell receptor beta chains were read from a single sample in a study of PD-L1 blockade in urothelial cancer. This table comes from immunoSEQ multiplex PCR, and its TCRdb copy is limited to in-frame clones, with some not included. The table records 70,000 to 85,000 clones, 80% to 85% of them present only once. The starting material was PBMCs, obtained around atezolizumab (anti-PD-L1) treatment. Receptors originate from a man aged 65 to 79 with urothelial cancer. CDR3s include the opening cysteine and the closing phenylalanine or tryptophan. The D gene is left open where the match is weak. Clone size is given for some rows only: seen once, a few or many times, or a class if the clone is expanded.

>TRBJ1-3|TRBV4-2|NA|NA
TGTGCCAGCAGCCCGACGGAGAACGGAAACACCATATATTTT
CASSPTENGNTIYF
>TRBJ1-5|TRBV5-1|NA|NA
TGCGCCAGCAGCGGCCTAAAACAGGCCTCGTGCAATCAGCCCCAGCATTTT
CASSGLKQASCNQPQHF
>TRBJ2-2|TRBV2|NA|NA
TGTGCCAGCAGTGCCTGGGGAGGAGGAACCGGGGAGCTGTTTTTT
CASSAWGGGTGELFF
>TRBJ2-5|TRBV30|once|TRBD1
TGTGCCTGGAGTGCAGGGGGTGGATTTGAGACCCAGTACTTC
CAWSAGGGFETQYF
>TRBJ2-7|TRBV28|NA|NA
TGTGCCAGCAGACCTCTCCGGATTTCGGGCGAGCAGTACTTC
CASRPLRISGEQYF
>TRBJ2-7|TRBV28|NA|TRBD2
TGTGCCAGCAGTTTTATCGGCGGGAGAGGGTACGAGCAGTACTTC
CASSFIGGRGYEQYF
>TRBJ1-2|TRBV10-2|NA|NA
TGCGCCAGCAGTGAGTCGGGATACAGGGTTCAGGATGGCTACACCTTC
CASSESGYRVQDGYTF
>TRBJ2-1|TRBV27|NA|TRBD2
TGTGCCAGCAGGCTAGCGGGGATCTACAATGAGCAGTTCTTC
CASRLAGIYNEQFF
>TRBJ2-4|TRBV6-5|NA|TRBD2
TGTGCCAGCAGCCTTTCTAGCGGGAAAAACATTCAGTACTTC
CASSLSSGKNIQYF
>TRBJ2-2|TRBV9|few|NA
TGTGCCAGCGGACTACGGTCTACCGGGGAGCTGTTTTTT
CASGLRSTGELFF
>TRBJ2-2|TRBV6-4|once|NA
TGTGCCAGCAGTGACTCGTTCCACGGGGGCACCGGGGAGCTGTTTTTT
CASSDSFHGGTGELFF
>TRBJ2-7|TRBV2|NA|NA
TGTGCCAGCAGTGGCGGGATCCCCTACGAGCAGTACTTC
CASSGGIPYEQYF
>TRBJ1-4|TRBV18|NA|NA
TGTGCCAGCTCACCAGGGGGCGGTAATGAAAAACTGTTTTTT
CASSPGGGNEKLFF
>TRBJ2-1|TRBV9|once|TRBD2
TGTGCCAGCAGCGTAGTGTCTAGCGGGACCCCCGAGCAGTTCTTC
CASSVVSSGTPEQFF
>TRBJ1-3|TRBV9|NA|NA
TGTGCCAGCAGCGGGTCAGGGGCAAACACCATATATTTT
CASSGSGANTIYF
>TRBJ2-3|TRBV9|NA|TRBD2
TGTGCCAGCAGCGTAGCTGGACTAGCGGGATCAAGCACAGATACGCAGTATTTT
CASSVAGLAGSSTDTQYF
>TRBJ1-1|TRBV18|NA|NA
TGTGCCAGCTCACCAGAGAGGAACACTGAAGCTTTCTTT
CASSPERNTEAFF
>TRBJ2-3|TRBV9|NA|TRBD2
TGTGCCAGCAGCGTATCCCTCGGTAGCGGGAGGACAGATACGCAGTATTTT
CASSVSLGSGRTDTQYF
>TRBJ2-7|TRBV11-2|NA|NA
TGTGCCAGCAGTTCCCCCTCGGACAGCTCCTACGAGCAGTACTTC
CASSSPSDSSYEQYF
>TRBJ2-3|TRBV2|NA|TRBD2
TGTGCCAGCAGTCACCCACTAGCGGGAGGTTGGGATACGCAGTATTTT
CASSHPLAGGWDTQYF
>TRBJ2-7|TRBV5-1|NA|TRBD1
TGCGCCAGCAGCCCCCGGACAGGGGGGCCACCCTACGAGCAGTACTTC
CASSPRTGGPPYEQYF
>TRBJ2-7|TRBV19|once|TRBD1
TGTGCCAGTAGTATAGCCCAGGGGGCGACCTACGAGCAGTACTTC
CASSIAQGATYEQYF
>TRBJ2-1|TRBV5-4|NA|TRBD2
TGTGCCAGCAGCCAGGGACTAGCGGGAGACAATGAGCAGTTCTTC
CASSQGLAGDNEQFF
>TRBJ2-3|TRBV15|NA|NA
TGTGCCACCAGCAGTGCCCGGGGAGGAGGGGGCGGTACCCCAGATACGCAGTATTTT
CATSSARGGGGGTPDTQYF